The rows below give T cell receptor beta chains drawn from one sample of a study of technical replicates of blood from a few donors. Sequencing used immunoSEQ multiplex PCR; TCRdb keeps in-frame clones, though not all of them. The repertoire holds approximately 75,000 clones, 95% to 98% seen once, with approximately 0.3% in the top ten. The sequencing input was T cells isolated from PBMCs. These receptors were taken from a human donor in good health. Each CDR3 is given with its conserved first and last residue. A D gene is named only where the DNA matches it firmly. Size is stated for part of the rows, as once, few or many counts, or as a class when the clone is expanded.

>TRBV11-2|TRBJ1-4|NA|NA
TGTGCCAGCAGCTTAGTGCAGGAAGAAAAACTGTTTTTT
CASSLVQEEKLFF
>TRBV9|TRBJ2-2|TRBD1|NA
TGTGCCAGCAGTGACAGGGGAACCGGGGAGCTGTTTTTT
CASSDRGTGELFF
>TRBV11-2|TRBJ1-1|NA|few
TGTGCCAGCACCGGGGACACTGAAGCTTTCTTT
CASTGDTEAFF
>TRBV27|TRBJ1-4|NA|NA
TGTGCCAGCAGTCCGCGCAGACAGGAGATCTTTGAAAAACTGTTTTTT
CASSPRRQEIFEKLFF
>TRBV7-2|TRBJ2-7|NA|NA
TGTGCCAGCAGCCAAAATCTAGCGTCTCCTAACTACGAGCAGTACTTC
CASSQNLASPNYEQYF
>TRBV4-3|TRBJ1-1|TRBD1|NA
TGCGCCAGCAGCCGCGGTGCAGGGGGTTTATCTGAAGCTTTCTTT
CASSRGAGGLSEAFF
>TRBV19|TRBJ2-1|TRBD1|once
TGTGCCACCCTAGGGGGCTGGGATGAGCAGTTCTTC
CATLGGWDEQFF
>TRBV10-1|TRBJ2-3|TRBD2|NA
TGCGCCAGCAGTGAGTCGGGACTATTGGCAGATACGCAGTATTTT
CASSESGLLADTQYF
>TRBV6-5|TRBJ2-7|NA|NA
TGTGCCAGCAGTTACGAGCCCACAGGGTTTTACGAGCAGTACTTC
CASSYEPTGFYEQYF
>TRBV7-3|TRBJ2-1|TRBD1|NA
TGTGCCAGCAGCTTAACGTCCGGACAGGGGGTAGATGAGCAGTTCTTC
CASSLTSGQGVDEQFF
>TRBV19|TRBJ1-5|NA|few
TGTGCCAGTAGTATGGGCAGTAATCAGCCCCAGCATTTT
CASSMGSNQPQHF
>TRBV29-1|TRBJ1-2|TRBD1|NA
TGCAGCGTGGACAGGGAAGGCTGGGTCTACACCTTC
CSVDREGWVYTF
>TRBV27|TRBJ1-5|TRBD1|NA
TGTGCCAGCAGCCCGACAGGGGCTGTGGTTCAGCCCCAGCATTTT
CASSPTGAVVQPQHF
>TRBV7-8|TRBJ2-7|TRBD1|once
TGTGCCAGCAGCGCACCGGGACAGGGGTACGAGCAGTACTTC
CASSAPGQGYEQYF
>TRBV10-3|TRBJ1-5|NA|once
TGTGCCATCAACGAGAGAACCGAGCAGCCCCAGCATTTT
CAINERTEQPQHF
>TRBV4-3|TRBJ2-1|NA|NA
TGCGCCAGCAGCCAAGGTAGGGGACTCGGGTACAATGAGCAGTTCTTC
CASSQGRGLGYNEQFF
>TRBV5-8|TRBJ1-1|TRBD1|NA
TGTGCCAGCAGCTTGGTCTCGGGACAGGTCTGGACTGAAGCTTTCTTT
CASSLVSGQVWTEAFF
>TRBV28|TRBJ2-6|NA|NA
TGTGCCAGCAAAGGCGGCTCCTCTGGGGCCAACGTCCTGACTTTC
CASKGGSSGANVLTF
>TRBV7-8|TRBJ1-2|NA|NA
TGTGCCAGCAGCTTAGGGACAGCCTCTAACTATGGCTACACCTTC
CASSLGTASNYGYTF
>TRBV11-3|TRBJ2-3|TRBD2|NA
TGTGCCAGCAGCTTAGGACTAGCGGTTGGAGATACGCAGTATTTT
CASSLGLAVGDTQYF
>TRBV5-5|TRBJ2-1|TRBD2|NA
TGTGCCAGCAGTTTACTAGCGGGAGGGGGGGATGAGCAGTTCTTC
CASSLLAGGGDEQFF
>TRBV7-6|TRBJ2-7|TRBD1|NA
TGTGCCAGCAGCTTAGAGACAGGGGCTTTATACTACGAGCAGTACTTC
CASSLETGALYYEQYF
>TRBV19|TRBJ2-7|TRBD1|NA
TGTGCCAGTAGTAAGGGACAGTACTACGAGCAGTACTTC
CASSKGQYYEQYF
>TRBV6-5|TRBJ1-4|NA|NA
TGTGCCAGCAGTCAAGGGGGGGAGAATGAAAAACTGTTTTTT
CASSQGGENEKLFF
>TRBV19|TRBJ1-5|NA|NA
TGTGCCAGTAGTATATGGGGGGTGGATCAGCCCCAGCATTTT
CASSIWGVDQPQHF
>TRBV7-9|TRBJ2-5|NA|NA
TGTGCCCATAGTGAGGGACAAGAGACCCAGTACTTC
CAHSEGQETQYF
>TRBV5-4|TRBJ2-7|NA|NA
TGTGCCAGCAGCTCCCAAGGGGGCTCCTACGAGCAGTACTTC
CASSSQGGSYEQYF
>TRBV5-5|TRBJ1-5|NA|NA
TGTGCCAGCAGCTTGGAGGCAGTAAGCGGTCAGCCCCAGCATTTT
CASSLEAVSGQPQHF
>TRBV27|TRBJ1-1|NA|NA
TGTGCCAGCAGAACAATAGGGACTCACACTGAAGCTTTCTTT
CASRTIGTHTEAFF
>TRBV7-9|TRBJ1-5|TRBD1|NA
TGTGCCAGCAGCTTTGGACAGGAGGCCCAGCATTTT
CASSFGQEAQHF
>TRBV2|TRBJ1-1|NA|once
TGTGCCAGCTACAAGTCGAACACTGAAGCTTTCTTT
CASYKSNTEAFF
>TRBV7-3|TRBJ2-7|TRBD2|NA
TGTGCCAGCAGCTTAGTACCGGGGGGATCCTACGAGCAGTACTTC
CASSLVPGGSYEQYF
>TRBV13|TRBJ2-7|NA|NA
TGTGCCAGCAGCCAACTCCTAATCTCCTACGAGCAGTACTTC
CASSQLLISYEQYF
>TRBV10-3|TRBJ2-7|TRBD2|NA
TGTGCCATCAGGGGACTAGCGGATTACGAGCAGTACTTC
CAIRGLADYEQYF
>TRBV5-1|TRBJ2-3|TRBD2|NA
TGCGCCAGCAGCTCCCAGACTAGCGACAGCACAGATACGCAGTATTTT
CASSSQTSDSTDTQYF